Listed here are 25 T cell receptor beta chains from one sample, sequenced in a study of response to subunit inactivated influenza vaccine. Via MiXCR, TCRdb re-called the RT-PCR reads, giving one row per CDR3 protein. This sample has about 540,000 distinct CDR3 sequences, with under 30% found just once. The data also belong to a second study, concerning T cells expressing NK-cell markers. Per that study: 5'RACE template switching built TCR beta cDNA with unique molecular identifiers.

Sample: CD4+ T cells sorted from PBMCs, taken 12 days after vaccination. These receptors were taken from a man aged 50-59 years who received an inactivated influenza vaccine.

This chain connects TRBV20-1 to TRBJ2-1, with no clear D. Germline CDR1 is DFQATT and CDR2 is SNEGSKA (reference sequence). The CDR3 runs 20 residues. The germline V and J ends were trimmed by 0 bases and 4 bases, with 28 bases remaining between them. As DNA, the CDR3 is TGCAGTGCTAGAGATCGTGCGAGAAGGACCCTAGACCCCTTTTACAATGAGCAGTTCTTC. Its protein product is CSARDRARRTLDPFYNEQFF.

J is TRBJ1-2 and V is TRBV15, with a weak D call TRBD1 (5 bases). The CDR3 spans 17 residues. Trimming took 2 bases from V and 4 from J, leaving 20 bases between them. Germline V lookup: CDR1 LNHNV, CDR2 YYDKDF (reference sequence). Here the CDR3 DNA reads TGTGCCACCAGCAGAAATGCGGGGCGACCACGTACCTATGGCTACACCTTC. Translated, it gives CATSRNAGRPRTYGYTF.

This clonotype was counted between two and nine times. CDR3 in amino acids: CASSHGQGVDNEQFF. The DNA of the CDR3 is TGTGCCAGCAGCCACGGACAGGGGGTAGACAATGAGCAGTTCTTC. The J gene is TRBJ2-1, the V gene TRBV4-2, with 10 bases lining up with TRBD1. This CDR3 has 15 residues. Unmatched junction bases numbered 4, after V lost 3 bases and J lost 5 bases. From germline, CDR1 is LGHNA and CDR2 YNFKEQ.

The chain is built from TRBV7-8 and TRBJ2-4; D is ambiguous. This CDR3 has 17 amino acids. The germline V and J ends were trimmed by 2 bases and 0 bases, with 14 bases remaining between them. Germline V gives CDR1 SGHVS, CDR2 FQNEAQ. CDR3 DNA sequence: TGTGCCAGCAGCTTATATGAGGCAGGATTAGCCAAAAACATTCAGTACTTC. Its translation: CASSLYEAGLAKNIQYF.

The J gene is TRBJ2-2, the V gene TRBV11-2; no clear D. Germline V gene sequence: CDR1 SGHAT, CDR2 FQNNGV. The ends were cut back, 0 bases at V and 4 bases at J, with 15 bases in the middle. CDR3 length equals 17 residues. CDR3 nucleotides: TGTGCCAGCAGCTTAGATTTGATTTCCGTAACCACCGGGGAGCTGTTTTTT. Amino acids: CASSLDLISVTTGELFF.

The V gene is TRBV12-3 or TRBV12-4, the J gene TRBJ2-7, with 8 positions matching TRBD1. The CDR3 extends over 15 amino acids. Germline trimming cut 6 bases from V and 1 base from J; bases unmatched to any gene: 8. The CDR3 DNA sequence: TGTGCCAGCAGCCTCTATGGACAGGGATCCTACGAGCAGTACTTC. As protein: CASSLYGQGSYEQYF.

This clonotype occurred a few times. V is TRBV5-1 and J is TRBJ1-6, with D perhaps TRBD1 (6 bases). V was shortened by 3 bases and J by 0 bases, with 7 bases between the two germline ends. The CDR3 totals 15 residues. Germline CDR1 is SGHRS and CDR2 is YFSETQ. This CDR3 is CASSSDSSYNSPLHF. CDR3 bases: TGCGCCAGCAGCTCGGACAGCTCCTATAATTCACCCCTCCACTTT. Full variable domain (missing parts from reference TRBV5-1 and TRBJ1-6): KAGVTQTPRYLIKTRGQQVTLSCSPISGHRSVSWYQQTPGQGLQFLFEYFSETQRNKGNFPGRFSGRQFSNSRSEMNVSTLELGDSALYLCASSSDSSYNSPLHFGNGTRLTVT.

This clonotype appeared a few times. The rearrangement uses TRBV5-5 and TRBJ2-7; 10 positions match TRBD2. There are 14 residues in the CDR3. Germline loops: CDR1 SGHKS, CDR2 YYEKEE (reference sequence). J gave up 3 bases and V 4 bases, and 4 bases lay outside the gene matches. The CDR3 DNA reads TGTGCCAGCAGCCGGACTAGCGGAAACTACGAGCAGTACTTC. Its protein product is CASSRTSGNYEQYF. The whole variable domain, remainder taken from reference TRBV5-5 and TRBJ2-7, is DAGVTQSPTHLIKTRGQQVTLRCSPISGHKSVSWYQQVLGQGPQFIFQYYEKEERGRGNFPDRFSARQFPNYSSELNVNALLLGDSALYLCASSRTSGNYEQYFGPGTRLTVT.

The chain uses TRBV2 and TRBJ2-1; no definite D call. The germline V gene encodes CDR1 SNHLY and CDR2 FYNNEI. The CDR3 is made up of 11 amino acids. V was shortened by 2 bases and J by 9 bases, with 5 bases between the two germline ends. Here the CDR3 reads CASSERGEQFF. CDR3 nucleotides: TGTGCCAGCAGTGAACGCGGTGAGCAGTTCTTC.

The chain employs TRBV23-1 and TRBJ1-5; D is unresolved. TRBV23-1 is identified as an open reading frame with a role that is uncertain. The CDR3 length is 15 residues. V lost 2 bases and J 0 bases, leaving 8 bases between the germline ends. The CDR3 here is CASSQTNYSNQPQHF. The CDR3 region has the DNA TGCGCCAGCAGTCAAACGAATTATAGCAATCAGCCCCAGCATTTT.

This clonotype occurred a few times. This rearrangement joins TRBV28 to TRBJ1-1; TRBD1 is a possible D gene (5 bases). CDR1 is MDHEN and CDR2 is SYDVKM in the germline V gene. V was trimmed by 6 bases and J by 3 bases, leaving 20 bases between them. This CDR3 spans 16 amino acids. CDR3: CASSSARAGPYTEAFF. The CDR3 DNA reads as TGTGCCAGCAGCTCCGCTCGGGCAGGGCCCTACACTGAAGCTTTCTTT.

The V gene is TRBV28, the J gene TRBJ2-3; a weak D match, TRBD2 (6 bases). V was pared by 5 bases and J by 10 bases, with 16 bases between. The CDR3 has 13 amino acids. Germline V gene data show CDR1 as MDHEN and CDR2 as SYDVKM. The CDR3 is CASSLHTSKAQYF. Written as DNA, the CDR3 is TGTGCCAGCAGTCTTCATACTAGCAAGGCGCAGTATTTT. The full variable domain, in which reference TRBV28 and TRBJ2-3 provide the parts outside the CDR3, is DVKVTQSSRYLVKRTGEKVFLECVQDMDHENMFWYRQDPGLGLRLIYFSYDVKMKEKGDIPEGYSVSREKKERFSLILESASTNQTSMYLCASSLHTSKAQYFGPGTRLTVL.

This chain links TRBV2 with TRBJ2-3; D remains unclear. There are 14 residues in the CDR3. From germline, CDR1 is SNHLY and CDR2 FYNNEI. V was pared by 4 bases and J by 2 bases, with 10 bases between. CDR3 loop: CASSVLKYTDTQYF. DNA of the CDR3: TGTGCCAGCAGTGTCCTCAAATACACAGATACGCAGTATTTT.

This chain connects TRBV9 to TRBJ2-1; 7 bases are shared with TRBD1. The CDR3 has 15 residues. Germline CDR1 is SGDLS and CDR2 is YYNGEE. V was clipped by 3 bases and J by 3 bases; unmatched bases: 6. In nucleotides, the CDR3 is TGTGCCAGCAGCGCCACCGGGACAGTCTACAATGAGCAGTTCTTC. Its protein is CASSATGTVYNEQFF. Variable domain in full (rest from reference TRBV9 and TRBJ2-1): DSGVTQTPKHLITATGQRVTLRCSPRSGDLSVYWYQQSLDQGLQFLIQYYNGEERAKGNILERFSAQQFPDLHSELNLSSLELGDSALYFCASSATGTVYNEQFFGPGTRLTVL.

The chain recombines TRBV20-1 with TRBJ2-3; the D gene could be TRBD1 or TRBD2 (5 bases each). Trimming took off 5 bases at V and 6 bases at J, with 21 bases between the two ends. Germline CDR1 DFQATT, CDR2 SNEGSKA (reference sequence). The CDR3 has 15 residues. CDR3 loop: CSASNGAQGSDTQYF. Here the CDR3 DNA reads TGCAGTGCTTCAAACGGGGCTCAAGGCTCTGATACGCAGTATTTT.

V and J are TRBV14 and TRBJ2-7; 8 nucleotides line up with TRBD1. CDR1 SGHDN and CDR2 FVKESK come from the germline V gene. V gave up 4 bases and J gave up 7 bases; unmatched junction bases: 12. The CDR3 runs to 15 residues. CDR3 DNA: TGTGCCAGCAGCCTGAAATCAGGACAGGGCGTGGAGCAGTACTTC. This sequence encodes CASSLKSGQGVEQYF.

This chain links TRBV3-1 with TRBJ2-5; TRBD1 is a possible D gene (6 bases). Trimming took 0 bases from V and 0 from J, leaving 11 bases between them. This CDR3 has 16 amino acids. Per the germline V gene, CDR1 is LGHDT and CDR2 is YNNKEL (reference sequence). CDR3 bases: TGTGCCAGCAGCCAAGAACGGACAGACAACCAAGAGACCCAGTACTTC. Translation: CASSQERTDNQETQYF.

This chain links TRBV27 with TRBJ2-2; no firm D call. Trimming took off 4 bases at V and 4 bases at J, with 10 bases between the two ends. The germline gives CDR1 MNHEY, CDR2 SMNVEV (reference sequence). The CDR3 sequence is 14 residues long. The CDR3 coding sequence is TGTGCCAGCAGTTCCCTACTCACCACCGGGGAGCTGTTTTTT. It is translated as CASSSLLTTGELFF.

The chain joins TRBV7-2 to TRBJ2-5; D ambiguous. CDR3 length: 17 amino acids. V lost 4 bases and J lost 3, with 21 bases in between. Germline CDR1 is SGHTA and CDR2 is FQGNSA. The CDR3 DNA sequence: TGTGCCAGCAGCTCCATGCGTTCGGTCCGGGCAAAAGAGACCCAGTACTTC. Its translation: CASSSMRSVRAKETQYF.

This clonotype came up a few times. The gene calls are TRBV6-2 or TRBV6-3 and TRBJ2-3; D unresolved. Germline V lookup: CDR1 MNHEY, CDR2 SVGEGT. V lost 1 base, J lost 3 bases, and 11 bases lay in between. The CDR3 length is 15 residues. CDR3 sequence reads: CASSYWRSETDTQYF. Written as DNA, the CDR3 is TGTGCCAGCAGTTACTGGCGGAGCGAGACAGATACGCAGTATTTT.

This clonotype was counted a few times. The chain is built from TRBV7-7 and TRBJ2-5; 7 bases are shared with TRBD2. The CDR3 is 14 residues long. Germline V lookup: CDR1 SSHAT, CDR2 FNYEAQ (reference sequence). J lost 5 bases, V lost 6 bases, and 9 bases had no gene match. The CDR3 is CASSGGRARETQYF. CDR3 sequence (DNA): TGTGCCAGCAGTGGTGGGAGGGCCCGGGAGACCCAGTACTTC.

This clonotype was seen many times. V and J are TRBV6-2 or TRBV6-3 and TRBJ1-6; D remains ambiguous. Germline-derived CDR1 and CDR2 are MNHEY and SVGEGT. This CDR3 is 15 amino acids long. Trimming cost V 6 bases and J 7 bases, with 16 bases left between them. The CDR3 DNA sequence: TGTGCCAGCAGATGGTGGGAGGGAACCAATTCACCCCTCCACTTT. This gives the protein CASRWWEGTNSPLHF.

This clonotype has a handful of counts. The CDR3 nucleotides are TGCGCCAGCCGATTACAAGGAGGTTTAGGGGAGACCCAGTACTTC. Translation gives CASRLQGGLGETQYF. The chain has TRBV4-1 and TRBJ2-5, with a weak D call TRBD2 (5 bases). The germline V gene has CDR1 MGHRA and CDR2 YSYEKL. This CDR3 has 15 amino acids. Deletions cut 8 bases from V and 5 bases from J, with 21 bases between.

The chain joins TRBV4-3 to TRBJ2-1, with D possibly being TRBD1 (6 bases). The CDR3 has 15 residues. Deletions cut 2 bases from V and 3 bases from J, with 11 bases between. Looked up from germline, CDR1 is LGHNA and CDR2 is YSLEER. The CDR3 spells CASSQSGTNYNEQFF. The CDR3 DNA reads TGCGCCAGCAGCCAATCCGGGACAAACTACAATGAGCAGTTCTTC.

The chain combines TRBV6-1 with TRBJ2-5, with D possibly matching TRBD1 (5 bases). Germline CDR1 reads MNHNS; CDR2 reads SASEGT. Trimming removed 6 bases from V and 3 bases from J, with 14 bases in between. There are 14 residues in the CDR3. The CDR3 DNA follows: TGTGCCAGCAGGCCCGTGGCGGACAAAGAGACCCAGTACTTC. Translation gives CASRPVADKETQYF.